A selection of T cell receptor beta chains follows, all from one sample in a study of control samples from healthy donors and cancer patients. Assay used: immunoSEQ multiplex PCR; TCRdb lists only in-frame clones, some missing. The sample carries 110,000 or so clones, 75% to 95% recorded once. Sequenced input: blood. These receptors all stem from a human donor in good health. The donor label of this sample is uncertain. Both conserved end residues are part of each CDR3. A D gene is named only where the DNA matches it firmly. Rows may omit the clone size; those that give it use once, few, many or a size class.

j_call clone_size v_call d_call cdr3_nt cdr3_aa
TRBJ1-5 . TRBV27 TRBD1 TGTGCCAGCAGAGACGAGGGGGCGTATCAGCCCCAGCATTTT CASRDEGAYQPQHF
TRBJ2-7 . TRBV11-2 TRBD1 TGTGCCAGCAGCGGAATCCGCCCGGGACAGAACTCCGAGCAGTACTTC CASSGIRPGQNSEQYF
TRBJ1-4 . TRBV6-5 TRBD1 TGTGCCAGCAGAGCAACCGGGACAGGGGCTGGAGAACTGTTTTTT CASRATGTGAGELFF
TRBJ2-2 . TRBV6-1 . TGTGCCAGCAGTGAACTCGCAGGTGGGGGAACCGGGGAGCTGTTTTTT CASSELAGGGTGELFF
TRBJ1-6 . TRBV19 . TGTGCCAGTAGTTCGTACAGTCTCAATTCACCCCTCCACTTT CASSSYSLNSPLHF
TRBJ2-2 . TRBV9 . TGTGCCAGCAGCCCTCAAACGACCGGGGAGCTGTTTTTT CASSPQTTGELFF
TRBJ2-1 . TRBV2 TRBD1 TGTGCCAGCAGGGGAACAGGGGGCGCCTACAATGAGCAGTTCTTC CASRGTGGAYNEQFF
TRBJ1-1 . TRBV6-6 TRBD1 TGTGCCAGCAGTCCCGGGACAGTCTTTGGGAACACTGAAGCTTTCTTT CASSPGTVFGNTEAFF
TRBJ2-3 . TRBV19 . TGTGCCAGTAGTAAGGCCCAGGGGAGGGGGGGGCCAGATACGCAGTATTTT CASSKAQGRGGPDTQYF
TRBJ1-4 . TRBV11-1 TRBD1 TGTGCCAGCAGATCGACAGGGGAGGACGAAAAACTGTTTTTT CASRSTGEDEKLFF
TRBJ1-5 few TRBV5-5 . TGTGCCAGCAGTCTAGGAGTTACAGCAATCAATCAGCCCCAGCATTTT CASSLGVTAINQPQHF